One sample yielded the 25 T cell receptor beta chains listed below, sequenced in a study of cytomegalovirus exposure and HLA in healthy donors. Researchers ran the PCR with 60 Vbeta and 13 Jbeta primers. The assay was immunoSEQ multiplex PCR, and TCRdb's table has in-frame clones only and misses some. Among about 140,000 clones, 75% to 85% were seen once, and the ten largest hold 1.8%. Sequenced sample: PBMCs. These receptors all come from a female donor in good health and CMV-seropositive.

The gene calls are TRBV28 and TRBJ1-5; TRBD1 aligns across 8 bases. The CDR3 has 16 residues. Germline V gene lookup returns CDR1 MDHEN and CDR2 SYDVKM. The V gene end was trimmed by 10 bases and the J gene end by 0 bases; junction bases not matched to a gene: 11. CDR3 amino acids: CATGQGQLNSNQPQHF. The CDR3 coding sequence is TGTGCCACTGGACAGGGACAGTTAAATAGCAATCAGCCCCAGCATTTT.

The chain joins TRBV6-1 to TRBJ2-6; D not resolved. The germline CDR1 and CDR2 sequences are MNHNS and SASEGT. The CDR3 sequence is 15 residues long. V shed 10 bases and J shed 0 bases, with 13 bases lying between them. The CDR3, as DNA: TGTGCCACCAATCTTAGACACTCTGGGGCCAACGTCCTGACTTTC. Its translation is CATNLRHSGANVLTF.

In the case of this clone: The same CDR3 arises from other DNA sequences in this sample as well. The genes are TRBV2 and TRBJ2-7, with D perhaps matching TRBD1 (5 bases). Trimming cost V 6 bases and J 1 base, with 13 bases left between them. Looked up from germline, CDR1 is SNHLY and CDR2 is FYNNEI. The length of the CDR3 is 14 residues. This CDR3 reads CASRPDRASYEQYF. The CDR3 DNA sequence: TGTGCCAGCAGGCCTGACAGAGCATCCTACGAGCAGTACTTC.

This chain joins TRBV28 and TRBJ1-2; D might be TRBD1 (6 bases). CDR1 is MDHEN and CDR2 is SYDVKM in the germline V gene. The CDR3 loop spans 16 amino acids. V was trimmed by 1 base and J by 8 bases, leaving 20 bases between them. CDR3 residues: CASSLSAGDFSLGYTF. In DNA form, the CDR3 reads TGTGCCAGCAGTTTATCGGCAGGGGATTTCTCGTTGGGCTACACCTTC.

The rearrangement joins TRBV5-1 to TRBJ1-2; D is uncertain. V lost 0 bases to trimming and J lost 4 bases, with 13 bases between them. There are 15 residues in the CDR3. Germline lookup yields CDR1 SGHRS and CDR2 YFSETQ. The CDR3 protein is CASSLDGRSSYGYTF. The DNA of the CDR3 is TGCGCCAGCAGCTTGGACGGCAGGTCAAGCTATGGCTACACCTTC. The variable domain in full, completed from reference TRBV5-1 and TRBJ1-2, reads KAGVTQTPRYLIKTRGQQVTLSCSPISGHRSVSWYQQTPGQGLQFLFEYFSETQRNKGNFPGRFSGRQFSNSRSEMNVSTLELGDSALYLCASSLDGRSSYGYTFGSGTRLTVV.

This rearrangement joins TRBV4-2 to TRBJ1-5, with TRBD1 as a possible D gene (5 bases). The CDR3 loop spans 16 amino acids. Germline V CDR1 and CDR2: LGHNA, YNFKEQ. V gave up 1 base and J gave up 2 bases, with 12 bases separating them. The CDR3 coding sequence is TGTGCCAGCAGCCAAGGATCAGGGTTGGGCAATCAGCCCCAGCATTTT. Its protein product is CASSQGSGLGNQPQHF.

The genes are TRBV30 and TRBJ2-7, with 8 bases lining up with TRBD1. There are 12 residues in the CDR3. From germline, CDR1 is GTSNPN and CDR2 SVGIG (reference sequence). Trimming at V came to 3 bases and at J to 4 bases, leaving 2 bases not matched to a gene. CDR3 nucleotide sequence: TGTGCCTGGAGCAGGGGGCAATACGAGCAGTACTTC. It codes for CAWSRGQYEQYF.

This clone was recorded only once. This chain connects TRBV5-1 to TRBJ1-4; 10 nucleotides align to TRBD1. The CDR3 totals 15 residues. V dropped 4 bases and J dropped 5; count of bases not matched to a gene: 5. Germline loops: CDR1 SGHRS, CDR2 YFSETQ. The CDR3 loop is CASSGTGDSNEKLFF. The CDR3 DNA reads as TGCGCCAGCAGCGGGACAGGGGATTCGAATGAAAAACTGTTTTTT.

The chain is built from TRBV7-9 and TRBJ2-3, with TRBD2 matching 9 bases. Per germline, CDR1 SEHNR and CDR2 FQNEAQ (reference sequence). The V gene end was trimmed by 11 bases and the J gene end by 4 bases; junction bases not matched to a gene: 10. There are 14 residues in the CDR3. The CDR3 DNA is TGTGCCGCTCGTCGGGGCGGGGGGGCAGATACGCAGTATTTT. This gives the protein CAARRGGGADTQYF.

Details on this clone: The same CDR3 arises from other DNA sequences in this sample as well. The chain links TRBV27 to TRBJ2-7, with D possibly TRBD1 on 6 matching bases. Germline loops: CDR1 MNHEY, CDR2 SMNVEV (reference sequence). V was pared by 2 bases and J by 1 base, with 6 bases between. The CDR3 contains 13 residues. The CDR3 bases are TGTGCCAGCAGTTTAACAGGGTCCTACGAGCAGTACTTC. Its translation is CASSLTGSYEQYF.

The rearrangement links TRBV7-9 to TRBJ2-1, with 9 bases aligning to TRBD2. Germline V CDR1 and CDR2: SEHNR, FQNEAQ (reference sequence). Trimming removed 1 base from V and 4 bases from J; junction bases left unmatched: 11. This CDR3 spans 18 amino acids. CDR3 DNA: TGTGCCAGCAGCTTAGAGATGGTAGCGGGAGTGTCGTACAATGAGCAGTTCTTC. This encodes CASSLEMVAGVSYNEQFF.

The CDR3 here is CASSGTGWVGEQYF. The DNA of the CDR3 is TGTGCCAGCAGCGGGACAGGTTGGGTGGGCGAGCAGTACTTC. The chain couples TRBV6-5 to TRBJ2-7; 8 nucleotides line up with TRBD1. Looked up from germline, CDR1 is MNHEY and CDR2 is SVGAGI. V lost 6 bases, J lost 6 bases, and 10 bases stayed unmatched. The CDR3 totals 14 residues.

The chain joins TRBV7-2 to TRBJ2-3, with D hard to call. CDR1 is SGHTA and CDR2 is FQGNSA in the germline V gene. Trimming shortened V by 4 bases and J by 2 bases, and 13 bases separated the two germline ends. The CDR3 is 15 amino acids. The DNA for the CDR3 is TGTGCCAGCAGCTCACGGCAGGCCCCCACAGATACGCAGTATTTT. Its translation is CASSSRQAPTDTQYF.

The chain employs TRBV2 and TRBJ1-1, with 8 bases identical to TRBD1. The V gene end was trimmed by 5 bases and the J gene end by 4 bases; junction bases not matched to a gene: 6. The CDR3 is made up of 14 amino acids. Germline CDR1 reads SNHLY; CDR2 reads FYNNEI. The CDR3 sequence: CASSTTGVSTEAFF. CDR3 nucleotide sequence: TGTGCCAGCAGTACGACAGGGGTTAGCACTGAAGCTTTCTTT. The full variable domain, its missing parts supplied by reference TRBV2 and TRBJ1-1, is EPEVTQTPSHQVTQMGQEVILRCVPISNHLYFYWYRQILGQKVEFLVSFYNNEISEKSEIFDDQFSVERPDGSNFTLKIRSTKLEDSAMYFCASSTTGVSTEAFFGQGTRLTVV.

This clone was detected once. V and J are TRBV6-6 and TRBJ2-3, with a weak D call TRBD1 (5 bases). The germline gives CDR1 MNHNY, CDR2 SVGAGI (reference sequence). The CDR3 has 14 amino acids. V lost 6 bases to trimming and J lost 4 bases, with 14 bases between them. The CDR3 DNA reads as TGTGCCAGCAGGCAGGGTACAACGTCAGATACGCAGTATTTT. Translated: CASRQGTTSDTQYF.

The chain couples TRBV27 to TRBJ2-2; 10 bases line up with TRBD2. The CDR3 is made up of 18 amino acids. In germline, CDR1 is MNHEY, CDR2 SMNVEV (reference sequence). V lost 1 base, J lost 0 bases, and 5 bases stayed unmatched. CDR3 sequence (DNA): TGTGCCAGCAGTTTATTAAGACTAGCGGGTCCGAACACCGGGGAGCTGTTTTTT. It translates to CASSLLRLAGPNTGELFF.

The rearrangement links TRBV30 to TRBJ1-1, with TRBD1 matching over 9 bases. Germline V gives CDR1 GTSNPN, CDR2 SVGIG (reference sequence). Trimming at V came to 0 bases and at J to 6 bases, leaving 8 bases not matched to a gene. The CDR3 spans 15 residues. CDR3 amino acids: CAWSVTGGASAEAFF. The CDR3 nucleotides read TGTGCCTGGAGTGTAACAGGGGGCGCTTCCGCTGAAGCTTTCTTT.

The gene calls are TRBV5-6 and TRBJ2-1; D remains unclear. The CDR3 loop spans 15 amino acids. In germline, CDR1 is SGHDT, CDR2 YYEEEE. V was cut by 0 bases and J by 14 bases, with 21 bases left in between. CDR3 sequence reads: CASSLAGSAQPMKFF. DNA of the CDR3: TGTGCCAGCAGCTTGGCGGGTTCGGCCCAACCAATGAAGTTCTTC.

This chain uses TRBV10-1 with TRBJ2-1; no reliable D call. Germline V gives CDR1 WNHNN, CDR2 SYGVQD (reference sequence). The ends were cut back, 3 bases at V and 0 bases at J, with 6 bases in the middle. The CDR3 spans 14 residues. This CDR3 is CASSDPGSYNEQFF. Here the CDR3 DNA reads TGCGCCAGCAGTGACCCCGGCTCCTACAATGAGCAGTTCTTC.

The rearrangement links TRBV10-3 to TRBJ2-3, with a possible D match to TRBD2 (6 bases). The V gene lost 8 bases and the J gene lost 5 bases, with 17 bases spanning the gap. The CDR3 is 14 residues long. Germline-derived CDR1 and CDR2 are ENHRY and SYGVKD. The CDR3 region is CAIGGNPGLDTQYF. For the CDR3, the DNA is TGTGCCATCGGGGGAAATCCGGGACTAGATACGCAGTATTTT.

The rearrangement joins TRBV28 to TRBJ1-2; D possibly corresponds to TRBD1 (6 bases). Trimming left V 4 bases short and J 9 bases short, with 21 bases between. CDR1 and CDR2 from the germline V gene are MDHEN and SYDVKM. The CDR3 totals 15 residues. The CDR3 DNA follows: TGTGCCAGCAGTTCCCAAAGGGGGGGAATCGATCGCTACACCTTC. This translates into CASSSQRGGIDRYTF.

The chain joins TRBV18 to TRBJ2-1, with TRBD2 matching 10 bases. The CDR3 consists of 16 residues. Trimming cost V 2 bases and J 8 bases; bases outside gene matches: 9. The germline V gene has CDR1 KGHSH and CDR2 LQKENI. The DNA for the CDR3 is TGTGCCAGCTCACCAAGTGCTAGCGGGAGATTGGATGAGCAGTTCTTC. It yields the protein CASSPSASGRLDEQFF.

Concerning this clone: Other DNA sequences in this specimen translate into the identical CDR3. The genes are TRBV7-3 and TRBJ2-7; 10 bases are a match to TRBD2. V shed 3 bases, J shed 5 bases, and the junction held 19 bases outside the gene matches. The CDR3 totals 19 residues. The germline V gene encodes CDR1 SGHTA and CDR2 FQGTGA. CDR3 nucleotides: TGTGCCAGCAGCTTTACCCACGGCGGGGGTAGCGGGGGGTCCCACGAGCAGTACTTC. Its translation: CASSFTHGGGSGGSHEQYF.

The chain combines TRBV11-3 with TRBJ2-1, with D possibly being TRBD2 (6 bases). Per the germline V gene, CDR1 is SGHNT and CDR2 is YENEEA. The CDR3 consists of 16 residues. Between the trimmed V and J ends, which lost 5 bases and 7 bases, there was a span of 21 bases. CDR3 DNA sequence: TGTGCCAGCAGCGTCCGTAGGGCTAGCGAGGGGAATGAGCAGTTCTTC. Its translation: CASSVRRASEGNEQFF. The complete variable domain, with remaining parts taken from reference TRBV11-3 and TRBJ2-1, reads EAGVVQSPRYKIIEKKQPVAFWCNPISGHNTLYWYLQNLGQGPELLIRYENEEAVDDSQLPKDRFSAERLKGVDSTLKIQPAELGDSAVYLCASSVRRASEGNEQFFGPGTRLTVL.

Only a few counts were recorded for this clone. The rearrangement uses TRBV7-2 and TRBJ2-3; TRBD2 agrees at 7 bases. The junction had 5 bases not matched to a gene; V was cut back by 3 bases and J by 2 bases. From germline, CDR1 is SGHTA and CDR2 FQGNSA. The CDR3 runs to 15 residues. The CDR3 nucleotides are TGTGCCAGCAGCTTGGTTCTAGCGGCCACAGATACGCAGTATTTT. It yields the protein CASSLVLAATDTQYF.